These 12 T cell receptor beta chains were all obtained from the same sample, sequenced in a study of vaccination effects on CD4 cells after COVID-19. Sequencing followed a ViraFEST assay step that expanded antigen-specific CD4+ T cells with viral peptide pools. Having been cultured for less than 13 days, the cells underwent CD4+ T cell isolation. Antigens for these TCRs are unknown. TCRdb's table, derived via immunoSEQ multiplex PCR, lists solely in-frame clones and lacks some. The sample lists tens of thousands of clones, 70% to 75% occurring once. This specimen was CD4+ T cells from PBMCs cultured with HCoV-229E spike peptides, taken before COVID-19 vaccination. The receptors here all came from a human donor who received a COVID-19 vaccine.

The chain carries TRBV7-3 and TRBJ1-1, with 7 bases lining up with TRBD1. Germline V lookup: CDR1 SGHTA, CDR2 FQGTGA. After removal of 5 bases from V and 4 bases from J, the junction contained 7 bases not matched to a gene. This CDR3 contains 14 residues. CDR3 loop: CASSLLAGGTEAFF. The DNA for the CDR3 is TGTGCCAGCAGCCTCCTTGCAGGGGGCACTGAAGCTTTCTTT.

This chain links TRBV24-1 with TRBJ1-1, with 7 bases lining up with TRBD1. Looked up from germline, CDR1 is KGHDR and CDR2 is SFDVKD. Unmatched junction bases numbered 9, after V lost 3 bases and J lost 0 bases. The CDR3 is made up of 17 amino acids. The chain's CDR3 is CATSDNRVGQMNTEAFF. The CDR3 nucleotides read TGTGCCACCAGTGATAATCGTGTGGGACAGATGAACACTGAAGCTTTCTTT.

This chain joins TRBV6-5 and TRBJ2-3, with TRBD2 identical over 10 bases. The CDR3 totals 14 residues. Losses at the gene ends were 8 bases for V and 3 bases for J; bases not matched to a gene: 5. Germline CDR1 MNHEY, CDR2 SVGAGI. CDR3 bases: TGTGCCAGCGGATTTAGCGGGGGGACAGATACGCAGTATTTT. This sequence encodes CASGFSGGTDTQYF.

This rearrangement joins TRBV7-8 to TRBJ2-5, with 9 bases matching TRBD2. V lost 5 bases and J lost 4; bases outside the gene matches: 8. The germline V gene encodes CDR1 SGHVS and CDR2 FQNEAQ. The CDR3 covers 15 residues. The CDR3 sequence: CASSVRGGAGETQYF. CDR3 DNA sequence: TGTGCCAGCAGCGTACGCGGGGGGGCGGGAGAGACCCAGTACTTC.

V is TRBV30 and J is TRBJ2-1; D is undetermined. Germline CDR1 GTSNPN, CDR2 SVGIG (reference sequence). The CDR3 has 10 amino acids. V lost 2 bases to trimming and J lost 7 bases, with 3 bases between them. This chain's CDR3 is CAWSWNEQFF. Here the CDR3 DNA reads TGTGCCTGGAGTTGGAATGAGCAGTTCTTC.

This clone has just a few counts. This sequence joins TRBV7-8 and TRBJ1-2; possible D gene TRBD1, 6 bases. The V gene lost 4 bases and the J gene lost 8 bases, with 17 bases spanning the gap. The CDR3 covers 14 residues. CDR1 SGHVS and CDR2 FQNEAQ come from the germline V gene. This CDR3 is CASSSPPGARGYTF. As DNA, the CDR3 is TGTGCCAGCAGCTCCCCCCCGGGGGCGCGGGGCTACACCTTC.

The chain has TRBV5-1 and TRBJ2-3; either TRBD1 or TRBD2 may fit D (5 bases each). Trimming shortened V by 5 bases and J by 4 bases, and 26 bases separated the two germline ends. CDR3 size: 18 residues. CDR1 is SGHRS and CDR2 is YFSETQ in the germline V gene. The CDR3 bases are TGCGCCAGCAGTACCACTCTCGGGACCACCTCACTACCAGATACGCAGTATTTT. The encoded protein is CASSTTLGTTSLPDTQYF.

This clone was counted a few times. The V gene is TRBV18, the J gene TRBJ2-7, with TRBD1 matching 9 bases. Germline trimming cut 6 bases from V and 5 bases from J; bases unmatched to any gene: 5. Germline values: CDR1 KGHSH, CDR2 LQKENI. The CDR3 is 13 residues long. The CDR3 nucleotides read TGTGCCAGCTCGAACCGACAGGGGGACGAGCAGTACGTC. This encodes CASSNRQGDEQYV.

The rearrangement links TRBV5-4 to TRBJ1-2; TRBD1 agrees at 12 bases. This CDR3 is built from 18 residues. In germline, CDR1 is SGHNT, CDR2 YYREEE (reference sequence). V shed 4 bases and J 7 bases; nucleotides not matched to a gene: 17. The CDR3 sequence is CASSLSANPGQGAGGYTF. CDR3 DNA: TGTGCCAGCAGCCTAAGCGCAAATCCGGGACAGGGGGCAGGTGGCTACACCTTC.

The gene calls are TRBV7-7 and TRBJ2-2; D perhaps matches TRBD1 (5 bases). Per the germline V gene, CDR1 is SSHAT and CDR2 is FNYEAQ (reference sequence). This CDR3 region has 13 residues. V lost 6 bases, J lost 6 bases, and 11 bases lay in between. The CDR3 loop is CASSQTEAGELFF. In DNA, the CDR3 is TGTGCCAGCAGTCAGACAGAGGCCGGGGAGCTGTTTTTT.

The chain is built from TRBV5-1 and TRBJ2-1, with D perhaps given as TRBD1 or TRBD2 (5 bases each). The CDR3 is 13 amino acids. Between the trimmed V and J ends, which lost 0 bases and 5 bases, there was a span of 6 bases. Germline CDR1 SGHRS, CDR2 YFSETQ. CDR3 sequence (DNA): TGCGCCAGCAGCTTGGGAGGGGACAATGAGCAGTTCTTC. This codes for CASSLGGDNEQFF.

V usage is TRBV6-1 and J usage is TRBJ2-7; D remains ambiguous. There are 12 residues in the CDR3. The germline gives CDR1 MNHNS, CDR2 SASEGT. V was cut by 3 bases and J by 4 bases, with 7 bases left in between. CDR3 DNA: TGTGCCAGCAGTGATCGGATATACGAGCAGTACGTC. Translated: CASSDRIYEQYV.